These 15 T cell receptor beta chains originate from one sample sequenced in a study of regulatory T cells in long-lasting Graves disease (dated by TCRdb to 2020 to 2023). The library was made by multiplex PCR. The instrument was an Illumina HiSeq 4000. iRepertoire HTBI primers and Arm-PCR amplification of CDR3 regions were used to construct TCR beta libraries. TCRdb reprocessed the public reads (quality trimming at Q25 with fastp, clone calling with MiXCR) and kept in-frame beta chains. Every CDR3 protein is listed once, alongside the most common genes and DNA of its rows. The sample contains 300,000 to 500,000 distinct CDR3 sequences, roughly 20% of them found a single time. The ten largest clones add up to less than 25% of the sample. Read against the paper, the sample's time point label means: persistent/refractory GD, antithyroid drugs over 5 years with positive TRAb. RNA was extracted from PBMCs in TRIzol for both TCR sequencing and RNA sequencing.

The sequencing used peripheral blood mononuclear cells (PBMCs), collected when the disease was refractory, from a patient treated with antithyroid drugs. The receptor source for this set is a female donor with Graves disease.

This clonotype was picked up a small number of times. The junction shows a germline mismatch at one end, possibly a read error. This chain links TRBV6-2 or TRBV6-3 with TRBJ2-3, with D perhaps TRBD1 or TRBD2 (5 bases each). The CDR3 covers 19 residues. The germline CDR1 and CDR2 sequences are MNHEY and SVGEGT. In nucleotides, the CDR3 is TGTGCCAGCAGTTACACCTTCCACGAGGGGACGGGTAGCACAGATATGCAGTATTTT. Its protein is CASSYTFHEGTGSTDMQYF.

CDR3 residues: CASSQDRGVRQETQYF. In DNA, the CDR3 is TGCGCCAGCAGCCAAGATCGAGGGGTTCGTCAAGAGACCCAGTACTTC. The chain has TRBV4-3 and TRBJ2-5; D is possibly TRBD1 or TRBD2 (5 bases each). Trimming took off 0 bases at V and 2 bases at J, with 13 bases between the two ends. Germline V gene sequence: CDR1 LGHNA, CDR2 YSLEER. The CDR3 extends over 16 amino acids.

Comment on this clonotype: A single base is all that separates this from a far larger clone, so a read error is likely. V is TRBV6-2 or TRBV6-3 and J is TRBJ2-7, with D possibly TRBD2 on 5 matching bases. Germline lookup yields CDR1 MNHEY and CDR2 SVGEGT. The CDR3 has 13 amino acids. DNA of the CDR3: TGTGCCAGCAGTCTGGGGAGAGATTACGAGCAGTGCTTC. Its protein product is CASSLGRDYEQCF.

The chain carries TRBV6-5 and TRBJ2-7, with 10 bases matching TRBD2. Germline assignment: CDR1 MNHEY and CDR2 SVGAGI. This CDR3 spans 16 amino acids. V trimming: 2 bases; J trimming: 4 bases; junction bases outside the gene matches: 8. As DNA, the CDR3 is TGTGCCAGCAGTTACGTAGCGGGAGGCCCCCCATACGAGCAGTACTTC. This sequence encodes CASSYVAGGPPYEQYF.

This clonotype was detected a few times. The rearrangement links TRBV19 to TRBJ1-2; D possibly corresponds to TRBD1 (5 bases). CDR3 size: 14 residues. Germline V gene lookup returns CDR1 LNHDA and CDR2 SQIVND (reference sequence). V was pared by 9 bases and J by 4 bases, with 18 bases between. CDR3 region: CASSLGAGPYGYTF. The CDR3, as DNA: TGTGCCAGCAGCCTCGGGGCAGGGCCCTATGGCTACACCTTC.

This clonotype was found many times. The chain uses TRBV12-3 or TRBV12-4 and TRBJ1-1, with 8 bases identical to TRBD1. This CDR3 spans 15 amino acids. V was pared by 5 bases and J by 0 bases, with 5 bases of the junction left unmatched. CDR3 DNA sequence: TGTGCCAGCAGTACGACAGGGGCTATGAACACTGAAGCTTTCTTT. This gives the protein CASSTTGAMNTEAFF.

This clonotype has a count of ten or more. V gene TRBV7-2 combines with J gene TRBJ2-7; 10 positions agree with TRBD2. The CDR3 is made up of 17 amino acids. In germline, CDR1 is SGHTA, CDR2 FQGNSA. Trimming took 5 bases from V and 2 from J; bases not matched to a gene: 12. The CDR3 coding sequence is TGTGCCAGCAGCCCAGAACTAGCGGGGTTGGCCCCCTACGAGCAGTACTTC. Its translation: CASSPELAGLAPYEQYF.

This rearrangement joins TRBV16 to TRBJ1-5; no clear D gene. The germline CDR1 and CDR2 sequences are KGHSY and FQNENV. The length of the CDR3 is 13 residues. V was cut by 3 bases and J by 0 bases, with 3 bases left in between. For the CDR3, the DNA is TGTGCCAGCAGCCAGAATAGCAATCAGCCCCAGCATTTT. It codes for CASSQNSNQPQHF.

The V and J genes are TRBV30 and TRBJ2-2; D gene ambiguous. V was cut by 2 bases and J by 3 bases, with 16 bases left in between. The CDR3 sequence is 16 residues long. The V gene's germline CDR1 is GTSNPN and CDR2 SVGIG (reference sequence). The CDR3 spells CAWSNAVIGYTGELFF. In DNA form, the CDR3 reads TGTGCCTGGAGTAACGCGGTTATCGGTTACACCGGGGAGCTGTTTTTT.

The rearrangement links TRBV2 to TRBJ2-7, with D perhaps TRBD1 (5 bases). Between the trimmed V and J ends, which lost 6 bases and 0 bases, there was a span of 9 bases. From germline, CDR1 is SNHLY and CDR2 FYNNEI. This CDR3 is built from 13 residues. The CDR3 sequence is CASRETASYEQYF. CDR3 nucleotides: TGTGCCAGCAGAGAGACAGCCTCCTACGAGCAGTACTTC.

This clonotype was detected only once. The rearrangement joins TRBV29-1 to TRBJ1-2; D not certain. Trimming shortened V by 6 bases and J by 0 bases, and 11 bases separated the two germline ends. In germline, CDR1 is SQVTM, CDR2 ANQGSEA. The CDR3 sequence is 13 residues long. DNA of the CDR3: TGCAGCGTGACCGAGGGTCCTAACTATGGCTACACCTTC. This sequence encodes CSVTEGPNYGYTF.

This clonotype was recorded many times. The CDR3: CASSPQLTGGRAFF. CDR3 in DNA: TGTGCCAGCAGTCCACAACTGACAGGGGGCAGAGCTTTCTTT. V gene TRBV28 combines with J gene TRBJ1-1, with 10 bases lining up with TRBD1. The CDR3 runs to 14 residues. V lost 5 bases, J lost 10 bases, and 10 bases stayed unmatched. CDR1 MDHEN and CDR2 SYDVKM come from the germline V gene.

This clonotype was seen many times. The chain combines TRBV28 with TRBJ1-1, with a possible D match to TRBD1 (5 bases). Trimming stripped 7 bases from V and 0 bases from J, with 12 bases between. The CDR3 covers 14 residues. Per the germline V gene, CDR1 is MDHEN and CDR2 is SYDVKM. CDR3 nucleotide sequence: TGTGCCAGCAACTCAGGGTCGGTGAACACTGAAGCTTTCTTT. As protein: CASNSGSVNTEAFF.

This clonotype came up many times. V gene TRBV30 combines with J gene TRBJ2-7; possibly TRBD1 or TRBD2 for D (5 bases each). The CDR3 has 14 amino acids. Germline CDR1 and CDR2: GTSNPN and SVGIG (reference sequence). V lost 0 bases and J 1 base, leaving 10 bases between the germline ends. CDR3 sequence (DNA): TGTGCCTGGAGTGTGGGGGTAGGGTCCTACGAGCAGTACTTC. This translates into CAWSVGVGSYEQYF.

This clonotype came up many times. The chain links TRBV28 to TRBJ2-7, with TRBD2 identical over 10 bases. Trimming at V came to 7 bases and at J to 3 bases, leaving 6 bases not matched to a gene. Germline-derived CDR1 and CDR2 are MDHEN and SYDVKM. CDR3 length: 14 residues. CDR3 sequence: CASTRTSGNYEQYF. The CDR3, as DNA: TGTGCCAGCACGCGGACTAGCGGAAACTACGAGCAGTACTTC. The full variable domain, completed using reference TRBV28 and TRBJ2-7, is DVKVTQSSRYLVKRTGEKVFLECVQDMDHENMFWYRQDPGLGLRLIYFSYDVKMKEKGDIPEGYSVSREKKERFSLILESASTNQTSMYLCASTRTSGNYEQYFGPGTRLTVT.